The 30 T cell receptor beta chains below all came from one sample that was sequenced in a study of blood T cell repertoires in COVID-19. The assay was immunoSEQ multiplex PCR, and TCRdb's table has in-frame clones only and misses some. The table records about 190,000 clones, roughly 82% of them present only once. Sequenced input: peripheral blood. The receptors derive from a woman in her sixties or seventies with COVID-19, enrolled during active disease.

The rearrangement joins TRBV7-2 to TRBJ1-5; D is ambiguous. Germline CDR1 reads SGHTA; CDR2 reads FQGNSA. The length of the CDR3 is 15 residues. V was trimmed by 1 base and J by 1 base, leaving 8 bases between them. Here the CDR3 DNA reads TGTGCCAGCAGCTTAGGAGGGAGGAGCAATCAGCCCCAGCATTTT. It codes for CASSLGGRSNQPQHF.

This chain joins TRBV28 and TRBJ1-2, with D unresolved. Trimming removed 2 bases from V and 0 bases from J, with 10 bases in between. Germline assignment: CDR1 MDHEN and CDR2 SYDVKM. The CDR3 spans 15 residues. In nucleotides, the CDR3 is TGTGCCAGCAGTTTAAACCCTGCAGCTAACTATGGCTACACCTTC. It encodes CASSLNPAANYGYTF.

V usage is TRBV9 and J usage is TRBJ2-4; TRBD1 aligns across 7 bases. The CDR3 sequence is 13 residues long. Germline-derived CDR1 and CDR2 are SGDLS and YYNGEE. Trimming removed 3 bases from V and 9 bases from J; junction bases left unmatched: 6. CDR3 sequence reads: CASSEQGYGIQYF. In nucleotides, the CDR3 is TGTGCCAGCAGCGAACAGGGGTATGGCATTCAGTACTTC.

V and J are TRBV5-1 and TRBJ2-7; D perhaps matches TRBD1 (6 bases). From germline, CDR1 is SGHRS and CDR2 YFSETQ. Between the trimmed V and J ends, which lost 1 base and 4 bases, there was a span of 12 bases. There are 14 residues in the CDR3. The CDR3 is CASSLNRATYEQYF. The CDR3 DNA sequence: TGCGCCAGCAGCTTGAACAGGGCTACTTACGAGCAGTACTTC.

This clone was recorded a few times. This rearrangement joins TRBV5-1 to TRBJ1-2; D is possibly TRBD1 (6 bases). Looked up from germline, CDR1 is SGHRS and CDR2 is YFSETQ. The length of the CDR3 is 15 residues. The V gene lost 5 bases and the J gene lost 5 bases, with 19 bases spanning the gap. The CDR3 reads CASSRTGTPEYGYTF. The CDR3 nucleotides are TGCGCCAGCAGTCGAACAGGGACCCCCGAGTATGGCTACACCTTC. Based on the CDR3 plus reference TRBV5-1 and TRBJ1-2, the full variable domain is KAGVTQTPRYLIKTRGQQVTLSCSPISGHRSVSWYQQTPGQGLQFLFEYFSETQRNKGNFPGRFSGRQFSNSRSEMNVSTLELGDSALYLCASSRTGTPEYGYTFGSGTRLTVV.

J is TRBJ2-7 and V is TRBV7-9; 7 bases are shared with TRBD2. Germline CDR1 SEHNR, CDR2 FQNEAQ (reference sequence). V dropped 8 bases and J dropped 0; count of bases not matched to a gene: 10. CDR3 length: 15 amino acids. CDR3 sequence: CASGGGAVSSYEQYF. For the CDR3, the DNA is TGTGCCAGCGGGGGAGGGGCTGTTAGCTCCTACGAGCAGTACTTC.

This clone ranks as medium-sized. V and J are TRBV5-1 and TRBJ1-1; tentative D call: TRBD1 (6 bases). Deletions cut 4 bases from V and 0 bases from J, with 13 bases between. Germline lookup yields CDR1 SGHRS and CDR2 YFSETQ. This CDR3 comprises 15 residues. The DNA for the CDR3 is TGCGCCAGCAGCCGGGGGAGGGGGTTGAACACTGAAGCTTTCTTT. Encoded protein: CASSRGRGLNTEAFF.

CDR3: CARTGSSMNTEAFF. The CDR3 DNA is TGTGCCAGAACAGGGTCCAGTATGAACACTGAAGCTTTCTTT. The chain links TRBV2 to TRBJ1-1, with D tentatively TRBD1 (6 bases). This CDR3 spans 14 amino acids. Looked up from germline, CDR1 is SNHLY and CDR2 is FYNNEI. Trimming took off 9 bases at V and 0 bases at J, with 14 bases between the two ends. Complete variable domain (other parts from reference TRBV2 and TRBJ1-1): EPEVTQTPSHQVTQMGQEVILRCVPISNHLYFYWYRQILGQKVEFLVSFYNNEISEKSEIFDDQFSVERPDGSNFTLKIRSTKLEDSAMYFCARTGSSMNTEAFFGQGTRLTVV.

The CDR3 nucleotides read TGTGCCAGCAGCCCCCACGGGGATATGAAAGAGACCCAGTACTTC. It yields the protein CASSPHGDMKETQYF. The J gene is TRBJ2-5, the V gene TRBV11-3, with D perhaps matching TRBD2 (5 bases). The CDR3 runs to 15 residues. Germline lookup yields CDR1 SGHNT and CDR2 YENEEA. V shed 5 bases and J shed 3 bases, with 16 bases lying between them.

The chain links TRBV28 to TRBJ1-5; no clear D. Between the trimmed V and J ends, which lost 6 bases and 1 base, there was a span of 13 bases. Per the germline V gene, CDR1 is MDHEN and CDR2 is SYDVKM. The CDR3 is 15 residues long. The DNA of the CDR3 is TGTGCCAGCAGGAAAACCGGGATCAGCAATCAGCCCCAGCATTTT. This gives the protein CASRKTGISNQPQHF.

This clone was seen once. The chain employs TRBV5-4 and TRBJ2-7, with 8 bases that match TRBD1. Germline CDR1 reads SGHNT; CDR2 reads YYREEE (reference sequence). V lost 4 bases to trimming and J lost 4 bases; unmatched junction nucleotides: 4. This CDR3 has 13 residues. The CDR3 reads CASSTDRGYEQYF. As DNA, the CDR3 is TGTGCCAGCAGCACCGACAGGGGATACGAGCAGTACTTC.

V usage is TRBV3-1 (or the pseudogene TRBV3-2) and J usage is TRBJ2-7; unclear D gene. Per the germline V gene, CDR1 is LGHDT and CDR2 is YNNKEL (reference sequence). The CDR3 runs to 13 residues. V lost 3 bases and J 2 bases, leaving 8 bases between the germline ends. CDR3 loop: CASSQERAYEQYF. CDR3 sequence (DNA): TGTGCCAGCAGCCAGGAGCGAGCCTACGAGCAGTACTTC.

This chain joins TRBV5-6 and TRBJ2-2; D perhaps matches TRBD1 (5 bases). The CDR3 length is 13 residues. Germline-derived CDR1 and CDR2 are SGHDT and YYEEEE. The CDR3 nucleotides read TGTGCGGGGCAGGACCTGAACACCGGGGAGCTGTTTTTT. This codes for CAGQDLNTGELFF.

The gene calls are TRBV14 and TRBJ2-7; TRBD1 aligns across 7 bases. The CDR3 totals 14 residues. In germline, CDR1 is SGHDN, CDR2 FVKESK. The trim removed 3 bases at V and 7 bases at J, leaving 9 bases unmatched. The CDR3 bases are TGTGCCAGCAGCCAGAGGACAGGTCCGGGGGAGCAGTACTTC. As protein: CASSQRTGPGEQYF.

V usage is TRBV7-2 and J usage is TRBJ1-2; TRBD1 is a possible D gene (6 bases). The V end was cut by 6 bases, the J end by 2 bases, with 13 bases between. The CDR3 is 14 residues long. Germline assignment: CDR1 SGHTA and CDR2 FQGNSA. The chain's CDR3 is CASSWDTVNYGYTF. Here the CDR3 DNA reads TGTGCCAGCAGTTGGGACACAGTCAACTATGGCTACACCTTC. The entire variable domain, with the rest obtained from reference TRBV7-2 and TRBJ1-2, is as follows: GAGVSQSPSNKVTEKGKDVELRCDPISGHTALYWYRQSLGQGLEFLIYFQGNSAPDKSGLPSDRFSAERTGGSVSTLTIQRTQQEDSAVYLCASSWDTVNYGYTFGSGTRLTVV.

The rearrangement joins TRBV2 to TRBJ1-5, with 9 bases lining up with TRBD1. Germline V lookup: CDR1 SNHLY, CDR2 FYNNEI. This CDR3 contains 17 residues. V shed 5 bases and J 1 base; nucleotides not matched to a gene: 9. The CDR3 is CASSLRTGGRSNQPQHF. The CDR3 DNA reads TGTGCCAGCAGTCTCCGAACAGGGGGCAGGAGCAATCAGCCCCAGCATTTT.

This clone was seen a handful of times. CDR3 nucleotides: TGTGCCAGTACACTCGATATTAACACAGATACGCAGTATTTT. It specifies CASTLDINTDTQYF. The V call is TRBV19, the J call TRBJ2-3; no firm D call. In germline, CDR1 is LNHDA, CDR2 SQIVND (reference sequence). This CDR3 contains 14 residues. Trimming pared 7 bases from V and 2 bases from J, leaving 13 bases between. The variable domain in full, completed from reference TRBV19 and TRBJ2-3, reads DGGITQSPKYLFRKEGQNVTLSCEQNLNHDAMYWYRQDPGQGLRLIYYSQIVNDFQKGDIAEGYSVSREKKESFPLTVTSAQKNPTAFYLCASTLDINTDTQYFGPGTRLTVL.

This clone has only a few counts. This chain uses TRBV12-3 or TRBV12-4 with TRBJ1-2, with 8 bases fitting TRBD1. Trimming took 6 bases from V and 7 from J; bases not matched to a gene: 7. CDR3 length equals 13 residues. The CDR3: CASRLQGGTGYTF. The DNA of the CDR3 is TGTGCCAGCAGGTTACAGGGGGGTACTGGCTACACCTTC.

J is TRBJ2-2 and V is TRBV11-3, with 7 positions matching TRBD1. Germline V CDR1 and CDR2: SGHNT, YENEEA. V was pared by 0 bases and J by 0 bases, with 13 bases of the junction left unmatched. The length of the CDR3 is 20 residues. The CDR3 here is CASSLDSRGHSVSNTGELFF. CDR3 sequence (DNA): TGTGCCAGCAGCTTAGACTCTAGGGGGCATAGCGTTTCGAACACCGGGGAGCTGTTTTTT.

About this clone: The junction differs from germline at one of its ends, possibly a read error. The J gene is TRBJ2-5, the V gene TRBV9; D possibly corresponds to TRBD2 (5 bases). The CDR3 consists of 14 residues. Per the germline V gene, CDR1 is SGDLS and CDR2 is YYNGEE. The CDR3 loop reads CASSVDGGPESQYF. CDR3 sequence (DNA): TGTGCCAGCAGCGTAGACGGAGGTCCGGAGAGCCAGTACTTC.

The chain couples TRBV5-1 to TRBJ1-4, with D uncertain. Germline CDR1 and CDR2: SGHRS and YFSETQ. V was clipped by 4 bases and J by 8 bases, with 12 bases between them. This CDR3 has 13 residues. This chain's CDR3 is CASSPGAVEKLFF. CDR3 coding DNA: TGCGCCAGCAGCCCCGGTGCTGTCGAAAAACTGTTTTTT.

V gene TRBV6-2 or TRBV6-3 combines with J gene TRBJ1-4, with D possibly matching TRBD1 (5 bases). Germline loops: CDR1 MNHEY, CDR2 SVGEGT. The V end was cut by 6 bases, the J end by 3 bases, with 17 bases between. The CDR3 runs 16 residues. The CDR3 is CASSPRGEGANEKLFF. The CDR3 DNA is TGTGCCAGCAGCCCGCGGGGGGAAGGCGCTAATGAAAAACTGTTTTTT.

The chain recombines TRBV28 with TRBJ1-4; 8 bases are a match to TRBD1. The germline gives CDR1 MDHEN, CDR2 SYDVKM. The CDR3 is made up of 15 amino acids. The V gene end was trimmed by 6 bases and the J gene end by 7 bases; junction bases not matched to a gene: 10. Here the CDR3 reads CASSSDRGAGEKLFF. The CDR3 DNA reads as TGTGCCAGCAGCAGCGACAGGGGCGCTGGTGAAAAACTGTTTTTT.

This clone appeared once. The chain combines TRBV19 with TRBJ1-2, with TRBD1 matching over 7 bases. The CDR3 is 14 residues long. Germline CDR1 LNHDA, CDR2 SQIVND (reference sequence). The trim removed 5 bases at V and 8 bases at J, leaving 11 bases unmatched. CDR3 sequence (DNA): TGTGCCAGTAGTGACGACAGGGCACCTTGGGGCTACACCTTC. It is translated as CASSDDRAPWGYTF.

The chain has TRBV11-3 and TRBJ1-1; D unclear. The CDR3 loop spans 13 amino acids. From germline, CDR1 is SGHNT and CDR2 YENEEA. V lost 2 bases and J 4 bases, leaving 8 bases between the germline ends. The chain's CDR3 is CASSLYSLTEAFF. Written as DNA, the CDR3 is TGTGCCAGCAGCTTATATTCCCTCACTGAAGCTTTCTTT.

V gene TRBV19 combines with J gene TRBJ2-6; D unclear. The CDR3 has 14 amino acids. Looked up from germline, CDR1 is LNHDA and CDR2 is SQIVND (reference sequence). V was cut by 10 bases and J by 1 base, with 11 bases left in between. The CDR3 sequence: CATRDGSGANVLTF. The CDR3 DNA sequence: TGTGCCACAAGAGACGGGTCTGGGGCCAACGTCCTGACTTTC.

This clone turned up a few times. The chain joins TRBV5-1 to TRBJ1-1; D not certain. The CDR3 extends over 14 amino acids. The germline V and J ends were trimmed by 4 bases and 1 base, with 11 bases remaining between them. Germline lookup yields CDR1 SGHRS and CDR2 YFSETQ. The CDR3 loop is CASSPIKQNTEAFF. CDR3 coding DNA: TGCGCCAGCAGCCCGATTAAACAGAACACTGAAGCTTTCTTT.

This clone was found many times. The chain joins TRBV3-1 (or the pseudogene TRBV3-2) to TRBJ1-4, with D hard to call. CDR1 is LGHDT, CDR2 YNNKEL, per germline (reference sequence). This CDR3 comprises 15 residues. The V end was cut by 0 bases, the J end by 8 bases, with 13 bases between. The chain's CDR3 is CASSQDIQEVEKLFF. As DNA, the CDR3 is TGTGCCAGCAGCCAAGATATTCAGGAAGTAGAAAAACTGTTTTTT.

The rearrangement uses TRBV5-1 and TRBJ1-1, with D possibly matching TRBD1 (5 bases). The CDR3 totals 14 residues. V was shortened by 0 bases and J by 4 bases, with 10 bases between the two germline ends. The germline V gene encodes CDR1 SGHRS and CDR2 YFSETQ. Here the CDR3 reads CASSLAPGPTEAFF. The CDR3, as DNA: TGCGCCAGCAGCTTGGCTCCAGGGCCCACTGAAGCTTTCTTT.

CDR3 bases: TGTGCCAGCAGTTTAGGCGGGAGGTCTCAAGGAGATACGCAGTATTTT. Protein: CASSLGGRSQGDTQYF. The gene calls are TRBV27 and TRBJ2-3; TRBD2 aligns across 8 bases. CDR1 and CDR2 from the germline V gene are MNHEY and SMNVEV (reference sequence). The V gene end was trimmed by 2 bases and the J gene end by 5 bases; junction bases not matched to a gene: 9. CDR3 size: 16 residues.